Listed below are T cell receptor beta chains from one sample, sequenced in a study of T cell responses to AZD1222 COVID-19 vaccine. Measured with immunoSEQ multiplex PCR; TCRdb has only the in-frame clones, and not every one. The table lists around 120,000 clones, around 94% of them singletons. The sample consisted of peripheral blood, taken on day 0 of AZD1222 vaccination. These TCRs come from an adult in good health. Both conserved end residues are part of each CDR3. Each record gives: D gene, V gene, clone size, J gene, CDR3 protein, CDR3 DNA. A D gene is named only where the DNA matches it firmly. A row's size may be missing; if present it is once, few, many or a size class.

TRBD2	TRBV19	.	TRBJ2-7	CASSMTSGRHEQYF	TGTGCCAGTAGTATGACTAGCGGGAGGCATGAGCAGTACTTC
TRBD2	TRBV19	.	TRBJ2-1	CASRPSGSGEQFF	TGTGCCAGTAGGCCTAGCGGGAGTGGTGAGCAGTTCTTC
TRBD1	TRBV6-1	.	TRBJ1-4	CASSETGNEKLFF	TGTGCCAGCAGTGAGACAGGGAACGAAAAACTGTTTTTT
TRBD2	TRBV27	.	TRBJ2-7	CASSLLASGAGNRNEQYF	TGTGCCAGCAGTTTATTGGCCAGCGGGGCTGGTAACAGGAACGAGCAGTACTTC
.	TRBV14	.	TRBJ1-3	CASSLLPGGLYTIYF	TGTGCCAGCAGCCTTCTCCCGGGAGGGCTGTACACCATATATTTT
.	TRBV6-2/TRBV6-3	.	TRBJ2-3	CASSDQGDTQYF	TGTGCCAGCAGTGACCAGGGGGATACGCAGTATTTT
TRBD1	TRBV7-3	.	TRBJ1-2	CASSEYSRDRVRDGYTF	TGTGCCAGCAGCGAATACTCCCGGGACAGGGTCCGGGATGGCTACACCTTC
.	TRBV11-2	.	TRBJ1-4	CASSLHPIATNEKLFF	TGTGCCAGCAGCTTACACCCGATTGCAACTAATGAAAAACTGTTTTTT
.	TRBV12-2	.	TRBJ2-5	CASRLYQGAPYQETQYF	TGTGCAAGTCGCCTATATCAGGGGGCCCCGTACCAAGAGACCCAGTACTTC
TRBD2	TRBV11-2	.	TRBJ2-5	CASSFQGTTQETQYF	TGTGCCAGCAGCTTTCAAGGGACTACACAAGAGACCCAGTACTTC
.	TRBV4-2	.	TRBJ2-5	CASSQDSGSGSETQYF	TGTGCCAGCAGCCAAGATAGTGGGAGTGGGTCGGAGACCCAGTACTTC
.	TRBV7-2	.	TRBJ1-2	CASISGTPGSGYTF	TGTGCCAGCATCAGCGGGACACCGGGCAGTGGCTACACCTTC
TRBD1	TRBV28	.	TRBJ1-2	CASSSQQGARYYGYTF	TGTGCCAGCAGTTCCCAACAGGGGGCTCGATACTATGGCTACACCTTC
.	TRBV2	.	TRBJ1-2	CASSRQPNYGYTF	TGTGCCAGCAGCAGACAGCCTAACTATGGCTACACCTTC
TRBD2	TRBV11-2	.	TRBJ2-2	CASSFGPSSGSNTGELFF	TGTGCCAGCAGCTTTGGTCCTTCTAGCGGTTCGAACACCGGGGAGCTGTTTTTT
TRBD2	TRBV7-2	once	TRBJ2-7	CASSLAASGTYEQYF	TGTGCCAGCAGCTTAGCGGCTAGCGGGACCTACGAGCAGTACTTC
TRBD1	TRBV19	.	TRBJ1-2	CASSASTGGGYGYTF	TGTGCCAGTAGTGCCTCGACAGGGGGCGGGTATGGCTACACCTTC
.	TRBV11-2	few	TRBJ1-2	CASSLGQGNYGYTF	TGTGCCAGCAGCTTAGGGCAGGGGAACTATGGCTACACCTTC
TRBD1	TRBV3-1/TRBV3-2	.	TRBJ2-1	CASSLIGQGKNEQFF	TGTGCCAGCAGCCTTATAGGACAGGGTAAAAATGAGCAGTTCTTC
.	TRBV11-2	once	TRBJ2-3	CASSLTMPPSTDTQYF	TGTGCCAGCAGCCTAACTATGCCGCCTAGCACAGATACGCAGTATTTT
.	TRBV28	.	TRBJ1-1	CASSSTNLRTEAFF	TGTGCCAGCAGTTCCACAAATTTAAGGACTGAAGCTTTCTTT
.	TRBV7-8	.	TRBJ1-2	CASSLVLTLNYGYTF	TGTGCCAGCAGCTTAGTGTTGACACTTAACTATGGCTACACCTTC
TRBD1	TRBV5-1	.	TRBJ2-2	CASRAGQGSTGELFF	TGCGCCAGCAGGGCTGGACAGGGGAGCACCGGGGAGCTGTTTTTT
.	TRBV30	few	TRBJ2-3	CAWSVLLSWSDRTDTQYF	TGTGCCTGGAGTGTACTATTGTCGTGGTCGGATCGGACAGATACGCAGTATTTT
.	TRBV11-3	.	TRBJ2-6	CASSLNSGANVLTF	TGTGCCAGCAGCTTAAATTCTGGGGCCAACGTCCTGACTTTC
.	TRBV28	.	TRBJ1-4	CASSPGPLNEKLFF	TGTGCCAGCAGTCCGGGACCCCTAAATGAAAAACTGTTTTTT
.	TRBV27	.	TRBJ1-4	CASSFGEKLFF	TGTGCCAGCAGTTTCGGTGAAAAACTGTTTTTT
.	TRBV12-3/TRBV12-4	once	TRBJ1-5	CASTRSQRQPQHF	TGTGCCAGCACCAGGTCCCAACGGCAGCCCCAGCATTTT
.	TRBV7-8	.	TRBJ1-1	CASSADPIGGSLNTEAFF	TGTGCCAGCAGCGCCGATCCTATAGGGGGGTCCCTGAACACTGAAGCTTTCTTT
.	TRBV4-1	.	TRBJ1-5	CASSQAIPGDQPQHF	TGCGCCAGCAGCCAAGCTATACCGGGGGATCAGCCCCAGCATTTT
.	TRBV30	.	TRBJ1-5	CAWTPQGSNQPQHF	TGTGCCTGGACCCCGCAGGGTAGCAATCAGCCCCAGCATTTT
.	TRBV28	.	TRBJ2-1	CASIWGGLNYNEQFF	TGTGCCAGCATCTGGGGCGGACTAAATTACAATGAGCAGTTCTTC
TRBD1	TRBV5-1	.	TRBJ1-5	CASSLGTGSNQPQHF	TGCGCCAGCAGCTTGGGGACAGGGAGCAATCAGCCCCAGCATTTT
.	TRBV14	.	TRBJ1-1	CASSQGLLAEAFF	TGTGCCAGCAGCCAAGGCTTACTCGCTGAAGCTTTCTTT
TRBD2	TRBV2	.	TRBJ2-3	CASSKASGITDTQYF	TGTGCCAGCAGTAAGGCTAGCGGAATCACAGATACGCAGTATTTT
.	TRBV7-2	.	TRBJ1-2	CASSRNSAGTYGYTF	TGTGCCAGCAGCCGGAATTCAGCAGGGACCTATGGCTACACCTTC
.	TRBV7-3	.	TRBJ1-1	CASSSLPPLPPFF	TGTGCCAGCAGCTCCCTGCCACCCCTTCCCCCCTTCTTT
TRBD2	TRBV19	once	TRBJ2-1	CASSHFWRGGLGEQFF	TGTGCCAGTAGTCACTTTTGGCGGGGGGGCCTTGGTGAGCAGTTCTTC
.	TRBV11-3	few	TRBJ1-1	CASSLRQGSNEAFF	TGTGCCAGCAGCTTACGGCAGGGGTCGAATGAAGCTTTCTTT
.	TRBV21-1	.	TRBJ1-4	CASSKYQGAGKLFF	TGTGCCAGCAGCAAATACCAGGGGGCAGGAAAACTGTTTTTT
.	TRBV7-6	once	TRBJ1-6	CASSLGGRGNSPLHF	TGTGCCAGCAGCTTAGGCGGCAGGGGCAATTCACCCCTCCACTTT
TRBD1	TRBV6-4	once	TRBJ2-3	CASSEEDRATDTQYF	TGTGCCAGCAGTGAGGAGGACAGGGCCACAGATACGCAGTATTTT
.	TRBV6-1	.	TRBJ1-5	CASSELTRAQHF	TGTGCCAGCAGTGAATTGACTCGGGCCCAGCATTTT
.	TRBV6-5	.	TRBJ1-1	CASSYFGAIGAEAFF	TGTGCCAGCAGTTACTTTGGCGCCATCGGTGCTGAAGCTTTCTTT
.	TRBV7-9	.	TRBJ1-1	CASSAWVNTEAFF	TGTGCCAGCAGCGCGTGGGTGAACACTGAAGCTTTCTTT
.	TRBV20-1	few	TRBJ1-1	CSASSIRAFF	TGCAGTGCTAGCTCTATACGGGCTTTCTTT
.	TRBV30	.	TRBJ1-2	CAWSVGYGYTF	TGTGCCTGGAGTGTTGGGTATGGCTACACCTTC
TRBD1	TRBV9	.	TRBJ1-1	CASRGTGGGGEAFF	TGTGCCAGCCGCGGGACAGGGGGCGGGGGTGAAGCTTTCTTT